Listed here are 5 T cell receptor beta chains from one sample, sequenced in a study of human T cells and chemical hapten exposure. Time point described: patch test 1, 2 weeks after DPC sensitization. As to treatment: therapeutic diphenylcyclopropenone sensitization with weekly scalp DPC. One entry per CDR3 protein, called by TCRdb with MiXCR from the RACE reads. The data hold 380,000 or so distinct CDR3 sequences, with around 5% observed a single time. Sample: whole blood, taken in connection with sensitization to the hapten diphenylcyclopropenone (DPC). These receptors were obtained from a woman aged 45 to 65 with alopecia areata. Some clones in this sample may be carry-over from other donors' samples.

This chain connects TRBV9 to TRBJ2-5; TRBD2 is a possible D gene (5 bases). The V end was cut by 2 bases, the J end by 4 bases, with 12 bases between. Germline CDR1 and CDR2: SGDLS and YYNGEE. This CDR3 spans 14 amino acids. The CDR3 DNA sequence: TGTGCCAGCAGCGTGACGGACTCGGGAGAGACCCAGTACTTC. Encoded protein: CASSVTDSGETQYF.

The table lists this clonotype with many counts. The rearrangement uses TRBV29-1 and TRBJ1-2, with D unresolved. The germline V gene has CDR1 SQVTM and CDR2 ANQGSEA. CDR3 length: 10 amino acids. V was clipped by 2 bases and J by 6 bases, with 4 bases between them. CDR3 in amino acids: CSVESDGYTF. The CDR3, as DNA: TGCAGCGTTGAAAGTGATGGCTACACCTTC.

There are a few counts of this clonotype. The V call is TRBV4-1, the J call TRBJ2-7; 8 bases agree with TRBD1. Germline CDR1 reads MGHRA; CDR2 reads YSYEKL. The CDR3 covers 15 residues. Trimming took 6 bases from V and 2 from J; bases not matched to a gene: 9. DNA of the CDR3: TGCGCCAGCAGGGACAGGGAGAGGGGGACCTACGAGCAGTACTTC. As protein: CASRDRERGTYEQYF.

J is TRBJ2-1 and V is TRBV12-3 or TRBV12-4; 9 bases agree with TRBD2. Trimming cost V 3 bases and J 0 bases; bases outside gene matches: 3. The CDR3 contains 16 residues. The CDR3 nucleotides are TGTGCCAGCAGTTTTCCGGGACTAGCCTCCTACAATGAGCAGTTCTTC. Its protein product is CASSFPGLASYNEQFF.

This clonotype was seen repeatedly, ten times or more. The gene calls are TRBV6-6 and TRBJ1-2; D unclear. Germline V gene data show CDR1 as MNHNY and CDR2 as SVGAGI (reference sequence). V dropped 8 bases and J dropped 10 bases, with 11 bases sitting between them. This CDR3 contains 10 residues. CDR3 coding DNA: TGTGCCAGCTCGGGTGTGGACTACACCTTC. Translated, it gives CASSGVDYTF.